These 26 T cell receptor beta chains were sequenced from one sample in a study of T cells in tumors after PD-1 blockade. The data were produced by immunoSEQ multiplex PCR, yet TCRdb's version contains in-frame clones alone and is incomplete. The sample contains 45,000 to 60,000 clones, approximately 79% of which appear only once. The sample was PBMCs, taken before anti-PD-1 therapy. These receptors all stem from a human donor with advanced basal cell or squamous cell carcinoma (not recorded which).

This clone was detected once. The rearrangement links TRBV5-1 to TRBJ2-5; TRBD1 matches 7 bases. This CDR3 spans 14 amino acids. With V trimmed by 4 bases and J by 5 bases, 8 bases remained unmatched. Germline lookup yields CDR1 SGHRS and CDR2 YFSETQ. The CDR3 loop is CASSDRVPGETQYF. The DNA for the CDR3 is TGCGCCAGCAGCGACAGGGTTCCCGGTGAGACCCAGTACTTC.

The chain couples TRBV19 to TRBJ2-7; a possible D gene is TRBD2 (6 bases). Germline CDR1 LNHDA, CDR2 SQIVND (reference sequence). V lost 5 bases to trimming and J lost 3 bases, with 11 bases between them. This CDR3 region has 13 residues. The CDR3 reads CASSPGLVYEQYF. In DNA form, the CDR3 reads TGTGCCAGTAGTCCGGGACTCGTCTACGAGCAGTACTTC.

The CDR3: CASSNQDRRSYGYTF. As DNA, the CDR3 is TGTGCCAGCAGCAATCAGGACCGCCGGAGCTATGGCTACACCTTC. The chain carries TRBV7-9 and TRBJ1-2; unclear D gene. The CDR3 totals 15 residues. CDR1 and CDR2 from the germline V gene are SEHNR and FQNEAQ (reference sequence). Trimming stripped 5 bases from V and 4 bases from J, with 17 bases between.

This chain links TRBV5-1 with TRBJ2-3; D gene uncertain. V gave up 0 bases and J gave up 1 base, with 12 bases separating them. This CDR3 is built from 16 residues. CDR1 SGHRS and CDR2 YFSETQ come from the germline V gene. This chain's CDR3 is CASSLEVVGRTDTQYF. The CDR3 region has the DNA TGCGCCAGCAGCTTGGAAGTGGTTGGGCGCACAGATACGCAGTATTTT.

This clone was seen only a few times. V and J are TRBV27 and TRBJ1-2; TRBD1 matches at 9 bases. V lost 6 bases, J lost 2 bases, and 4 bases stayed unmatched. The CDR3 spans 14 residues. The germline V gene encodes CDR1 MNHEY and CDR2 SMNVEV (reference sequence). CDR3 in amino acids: CASRMGQGNYGYTF. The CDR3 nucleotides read TGTGCCAGCAGAATGGGACAGGGCAACTATGGCTACACCTTC.

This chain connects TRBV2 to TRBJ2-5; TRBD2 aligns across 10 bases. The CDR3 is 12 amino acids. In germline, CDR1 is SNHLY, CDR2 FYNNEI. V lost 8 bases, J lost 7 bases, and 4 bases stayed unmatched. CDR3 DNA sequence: TGTGCCAGCCATACTAGCGGGGTGACCCAGTACTTC. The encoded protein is CASHTSGVTQYF. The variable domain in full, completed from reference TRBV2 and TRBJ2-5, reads EPEVTQTPSHQVTQMGQEVILRCVPISNHLYFYWYRQILGQKVEFLVSFYNNEISEKSEIFDDQFSVERPDGSNFTLKIRSTKLEDSAMYFCASHTSGVTQYFGPGTRLLVL.

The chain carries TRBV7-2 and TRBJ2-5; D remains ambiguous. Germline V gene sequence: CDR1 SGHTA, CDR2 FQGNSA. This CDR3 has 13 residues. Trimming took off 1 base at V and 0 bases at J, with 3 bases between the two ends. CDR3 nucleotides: TGTGCCAGCAGCTTAGGCAACCAAGAGACCCAGTACTTC. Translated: CASSLGNQETQYF. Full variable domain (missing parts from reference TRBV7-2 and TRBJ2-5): GAGVSQSPSNKVTEKGKDVELRCDPISGHTALYWYRQSLGQGLEFLIYFQGNSAPDKSGLPSDRFSAERTGGSVSTLTIQRTQQEDSAVYLCASSLGNQETQYFGPGTRLLVL.

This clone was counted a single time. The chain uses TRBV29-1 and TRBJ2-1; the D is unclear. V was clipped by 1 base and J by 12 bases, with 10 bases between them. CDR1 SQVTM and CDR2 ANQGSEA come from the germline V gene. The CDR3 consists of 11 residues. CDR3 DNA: TGCAGCGTTGAAGCGGCTAGAGCGCAGTTCTTC. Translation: CSVEAARAQFF.

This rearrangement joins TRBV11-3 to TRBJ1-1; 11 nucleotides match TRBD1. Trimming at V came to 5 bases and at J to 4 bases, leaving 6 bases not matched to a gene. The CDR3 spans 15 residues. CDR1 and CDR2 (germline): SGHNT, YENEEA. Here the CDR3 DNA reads TGTGCCAGCAGCGTCAGGACAGGGGGCCGCACTGAAGCTTTCTTT. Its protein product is CASSVRTGGRTEAFF.

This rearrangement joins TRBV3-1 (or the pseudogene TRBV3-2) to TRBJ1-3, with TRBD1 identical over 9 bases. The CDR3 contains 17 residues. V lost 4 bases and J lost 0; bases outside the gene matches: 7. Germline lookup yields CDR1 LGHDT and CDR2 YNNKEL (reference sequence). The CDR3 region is CASSPFYRGHSGNTIYF. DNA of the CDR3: TGTGCCAGCAGCCCCTTCTACAGGGGGCACTCTGGAAACACCATATATTTT.

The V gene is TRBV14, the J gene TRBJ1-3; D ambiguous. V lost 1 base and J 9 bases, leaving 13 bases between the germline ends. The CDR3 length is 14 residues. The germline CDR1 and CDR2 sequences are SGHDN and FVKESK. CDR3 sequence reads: CASSQVLIGGTIYF. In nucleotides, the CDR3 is TGTGCCAGCAGCCAAGTTCTAATAGGAGGCACCATATATTTT.

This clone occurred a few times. DNA of the CDR3: TGTGCCACCAGTGATTTTAGGGACACCGGGGAGCTGTTTTTT. It encodes CATSDFRDTGELFF. This chain connects TRBV24-1 to TRBJ2-2; D is unclear. Trimming stripped 1 base from V and 3 bases from J, with 5 bases between. The CDR3 covers 14 residues. Germline V CDR1 and CDR2: KGHDR, SFDVKD.

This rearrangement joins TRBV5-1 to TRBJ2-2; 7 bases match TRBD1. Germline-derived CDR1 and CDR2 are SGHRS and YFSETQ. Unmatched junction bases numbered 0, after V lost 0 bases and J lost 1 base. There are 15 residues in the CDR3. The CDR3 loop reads CASSLGQGNTGELFF. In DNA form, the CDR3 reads TGCGCCAGCAGCTTGGGACAGGGGAACACCGGGGAGCTGTTTTTT.

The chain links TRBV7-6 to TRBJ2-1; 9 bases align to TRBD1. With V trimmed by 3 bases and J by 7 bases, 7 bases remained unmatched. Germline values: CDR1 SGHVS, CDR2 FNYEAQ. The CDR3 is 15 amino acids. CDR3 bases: TGTGCCAGCAGCTTCGGGACAGGGCCCTTAAATGAGCAGTTCTTC. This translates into CASSFGTGPLNEQFF.

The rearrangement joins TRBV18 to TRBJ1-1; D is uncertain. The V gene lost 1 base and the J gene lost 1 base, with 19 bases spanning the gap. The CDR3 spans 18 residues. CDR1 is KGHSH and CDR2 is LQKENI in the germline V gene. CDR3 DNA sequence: TGTGCCAGCTCACCACAGGGTGGGTCCCCATATGGGAACACTGAAGCTTTCTTT. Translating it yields CASSPQGGSPYGNTEAFF.

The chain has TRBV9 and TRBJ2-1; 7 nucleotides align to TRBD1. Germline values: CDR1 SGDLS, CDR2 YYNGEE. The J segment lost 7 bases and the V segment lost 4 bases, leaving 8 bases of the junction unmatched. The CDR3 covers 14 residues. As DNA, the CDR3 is TGTGCCAGCAGCCATGACAGGGAAAGGAATGAGCAGTTCTTC. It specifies CASSHDRERNEQFF. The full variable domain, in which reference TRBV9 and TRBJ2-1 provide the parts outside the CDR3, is DSGVTQTPKHLITATGQRVTLRCSPRSGDLSVYWYQQSLDQGLQFLIQYYNGEERAKGNILERFSAQQFPDLHSELNLSSLELGDSALYFCASSHDRERNEQFFGPGTRLTVL.

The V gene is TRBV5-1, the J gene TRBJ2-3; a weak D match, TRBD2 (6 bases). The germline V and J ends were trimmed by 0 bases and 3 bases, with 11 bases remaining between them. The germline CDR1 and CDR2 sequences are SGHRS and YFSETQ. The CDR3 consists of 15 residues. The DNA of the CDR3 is TGCGCCAGCAGCTTGGCCGGGGGTATAACAGATACGCAGTATTTT. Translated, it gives CASSLAGGITDTQYF. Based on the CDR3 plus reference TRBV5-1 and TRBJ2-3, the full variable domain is KAGVTQTPRYLIKTRGQQVTLSCSPISGHRSVSWYQQTPGQGLQFLFEYFSETQRNKGNFPGRFSGRQFSNSRSEMNVSTLELGDSALYLCASSLAGGITDTQYFGPGTRLTVL.

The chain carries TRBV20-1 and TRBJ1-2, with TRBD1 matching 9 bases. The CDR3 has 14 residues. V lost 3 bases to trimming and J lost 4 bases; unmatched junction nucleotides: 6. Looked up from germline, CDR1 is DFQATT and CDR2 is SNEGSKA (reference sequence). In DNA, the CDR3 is TGCAGTGCTAGTAACAGGGGGCTGGGCTATGGCTACACCTTC. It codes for CSASNRGLGYGYTF.

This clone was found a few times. The CDR3 reads CASSCSPALYTGELFF. The DNA of the CDR3 is TGTGCCAGCAGCTGCTCCCCAGCTCTTTACACCGGGGAGCTGTTTTTT. This chain connects TRBV7-3 to TRBJ2-2, with D unresolved. Germline V gene lookup returns CDR1 SGHTA and CDR2 FQGTGA. Between the trimmed V and J ends, which lost 4 bases and 3 bases, there was a span of 15 bases. This CDR3 is 16 amino acids long.

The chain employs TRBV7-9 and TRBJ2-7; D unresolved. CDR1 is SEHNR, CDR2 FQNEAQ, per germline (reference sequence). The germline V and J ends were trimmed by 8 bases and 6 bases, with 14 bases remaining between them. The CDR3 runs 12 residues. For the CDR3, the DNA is TGTGCCAGCGCCTTCGACAACCTCGAGCAGTACTTC. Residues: CASAFDNLEQYF.

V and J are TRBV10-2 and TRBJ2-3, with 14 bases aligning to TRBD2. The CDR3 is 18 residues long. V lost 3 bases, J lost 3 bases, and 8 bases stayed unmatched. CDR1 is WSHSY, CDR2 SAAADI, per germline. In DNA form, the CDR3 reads TGCGCCAGCAGTGACCCGACTAGCGGGGGGGCCGTGACAGATACGCAGTATTTT. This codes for CASSDPTSGGAVTDTQYF.

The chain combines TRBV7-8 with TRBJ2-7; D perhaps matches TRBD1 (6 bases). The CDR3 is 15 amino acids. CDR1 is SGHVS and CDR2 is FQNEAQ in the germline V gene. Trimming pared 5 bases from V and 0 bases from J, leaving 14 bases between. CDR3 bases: TGTGCCAGCAGCGATCAGACAGGCCTCTCCTACGAGCAGTACTTC. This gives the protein CASSDQTGLSYEQYF.

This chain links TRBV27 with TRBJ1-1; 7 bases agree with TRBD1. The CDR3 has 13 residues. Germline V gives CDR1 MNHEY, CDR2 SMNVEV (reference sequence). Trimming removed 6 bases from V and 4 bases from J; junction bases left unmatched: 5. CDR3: CASRASGGTEAFF. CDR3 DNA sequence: TGTGCCAGCAGGGCCTCAGGGGGCACTGAAGCTTTCTTT.

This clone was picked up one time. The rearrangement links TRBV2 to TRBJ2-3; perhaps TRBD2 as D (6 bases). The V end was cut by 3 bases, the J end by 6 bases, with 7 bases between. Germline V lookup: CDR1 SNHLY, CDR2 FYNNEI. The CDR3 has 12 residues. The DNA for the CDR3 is TGTGCCAGCAGTGAGGGACTTGATACGCAGTATTTT. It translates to CASSEGLDTQYF.

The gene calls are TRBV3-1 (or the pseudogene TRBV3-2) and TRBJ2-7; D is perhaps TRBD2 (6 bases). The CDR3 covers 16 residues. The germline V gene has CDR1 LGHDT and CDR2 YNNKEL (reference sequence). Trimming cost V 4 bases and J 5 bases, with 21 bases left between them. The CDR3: CASSPYFKTERDEQYF. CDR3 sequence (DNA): TGTGCCAGCAGCCCTTACTTCAAGACAGAGCGGGACGAGCAGTACTTC.

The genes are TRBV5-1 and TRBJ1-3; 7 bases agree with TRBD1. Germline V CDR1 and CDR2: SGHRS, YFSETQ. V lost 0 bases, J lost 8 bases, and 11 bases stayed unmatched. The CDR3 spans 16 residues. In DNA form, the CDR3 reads TGCGCCAGCAGCTTGGGGGGCGGCCCGGGGACAGACACCATATATTTT. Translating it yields CASSLGGGPGTDTIYF.